The rows below give T cell receptor beta chains drawn from one sample of a study of blood T cell repertoires in COVID-19. Repertoires were generated with immunoSEQ multiplex PCR, while TCRdb's copy carries only in-frame clones and drops some. Of around 470,000 clones in the sample, 85% to 90% were seen once. Sequencing used peripheral blood. Receptors were obtained from a man younger than 35 with COVID-19, enrolled during active disease. Each CDR3 is given with its conserved first and last residue. Fields, in order: J gene, clone size, V gene, D gene, CDR3 DNA, CDR3 protein. The D gene is left open where the match is weak. The size of a clone is reported for some rows only, either as once, few or many, or as a class for expanded clones.

J gene: TRBJ1-1; clone size: .; V gene: TRBV2; D gene: .; CDR3 DNA: TGTGCCAGCATGACCGTCGGGAGGGCCGAAGCTTTCTTT; CDR3 protein: CASMTVGRAEAFF
J gene: TRBJ2-5; clone size: .; V gene: TRBV10-3; D gene: .; CDR3 DNA: TGTGCCATCAGTGAGGCCGGGAGCAGGGAGACCCAGTACTTC; CDR3 protein: CAISEAGSRETQYF
J gene: TRBJ2-5; clone size: once; V gene: TRBV12-3/TRBV12-4; D gene: TRBD1; CDR3 DNA: TGTGCCAGCAGTTTAAACAGGGGGGAGACCCAGTACTTC; CDR3 protein: CASSLNRGETQYF
J gene: TRBJ1-3; clone size: .; V gene: TRBV7-9; D gene: .; CDR3 DNA: TGTGCCAGCAGCTTAGAGACAGGAGTCTCTGGAAACACCATATATTTT; CDR3 protein: CASSLETGVSGNTIYF
J gene: TRBJ2-7; clone size: once; V gene: TRBV9; D gene: .; CDR3 DNA: TGTGCCAGCAGCGTAGGGACGGGGAGCTATGTACACGAGCAGTACTTC; CDR3 protein: CASSVGTGSYVHEQYF
J gene: TRBJ2-4; clone size: many; V gene: TRBV4-2; D gene: .; CDR3 DNA: TGTGCCAGCAGCCAACTAACCTCTCGAGCTGCCAAAAACATTCAGTACTTC; CDR3 protein: CASSQLTSRAAKNIQYF
J gene: TRBJ1-2; clone size: .; V gene: TRBV14; D gene: TRBD1; CDR3 DNA: TGTGCCAGCAGCCCCTACGGGACAGAAGTCTATGGCTACACCTTC; CDR3 protein: CASSPYGTEVYGYTF
J gene: TRBJ1-1; clone size: .; V gene: TRBV19; D gene: TRBD1; CDR3 DNA: TGTGCCAGTAGTATCCGATCCGGGACAGGAAACACTGAAGCTTTCTTT; CDR3 protein: CASSIRSGTGNTEAFF
J gene: TRBJ2-3; clone size: .; V gene: TRBV5-1; D gene: .; CDR3 DNA: TGCGCCAGCAGCCCATCGACTGGGGCCACAGATACGCAGTATTTT; CDR3 protein: CASSPSTGATDTQYF
J gene: TRBJ2-7; clone size: many; V gene: TRBV11-1; D gene: TRBD2; CDR3 DNA: TGTGCCAGCAGCTTGATGACTAGCGCTAGCTCCTACGAGCAGTACTTC; CDR3 protein: CASSLMTSASSYEQYF
J gene: TRBJ2-2; clone size: .; V gene: TRBV2; D gene: .; CDR3 DNA: TGTGCCAGCAAAAACCAGGCGAACACCGGGGAGCTGTTTTTT; CDR3 protein: CASKNQANTGELFF
J gene: TRBJ2-7; clone size: .; V gene: TRBV27; D gene: .; CDR3 DNA: TGTGCCAGCAGTTTTGGCGGGGGCGGAAACTACGAGCAGTACTTC; CDR3 protein: CASSFGGGGNYEQYF
J gene: TRBJ1-3; clone size: .; V gene: TRBV4-2; D gene: .; CDR3 DNA: TGTGCCAGCAGCCCGCGCCACAGGGACTCTGGAAACACCATATATTTT; CDR3 protein: CASSPRHRDSGNTIYF
J gene: TRBJ1-2; clone size: few; V gene: TRBV4-2; D gene: .; CDR3 DNA: TGTGCCAGCAGCCAAACAGGAATCTCCACCTTC; CDR3 protein: CASSQTGISTF
J gene: TRBJ2-5; clone size: .; V gene: TRBV6-5; D gene: .; CDR3 DNA: TGTGCCAGCAGTTACCAGCGAGGGAGGGAGACCCAGTACTTC; CDR3 protein: CASSYQRGRETQYF
J gene: TRBJ1-4; clone size: .; V gene: TRBV5-5; D gene: .; CDR3 DNA: TGTGCCAGCAGCTTGGGTGGCCCAGGGCGGCTGTTTTTT; CDR3 protein: CASSLGGPGRLFF
J gene: TRBJ1-2; clone size: .; V gene: TRBV28; D gene: .; CDR3 DNA: TGTGCCAGCAGCCCCTCCTCCTATGGCTACACCTTC; CDR3 protein: CASSPSSYGYTF
J gene: TRBJ2-3; clone size: .; V gene: TRBV18; D gene: TRBD1; CDR3 DNA: TGTGCCAGCTCAGGACCGGGACAGGGTGCAGATACGCAGTATTTT; CDR3 protein: CASSGPGQGADTQYF
J gene: TRBJ2-1; clone size: .; V gene: TRBV10-2; D gene: TRBD1; CDR3 DNA: TGCGCCAGCAGTGAACACAGGGGCTCCTACAATGAGCAGTTCTTC; CDR3 protein: CASSEHRGSYNEQFF
J gene: TRBJ1-4; clone size: once; V gene: TRBV7-9; D gene: .; CDR3 DNA: TGTGCCAGCAGCTTTGAGCCACTCTCAACAGGGAGTAATGAAAAACTGTTTTTT; CDR3 protein: CASSFEPLSTGSNEKLFF
J gene: TRBJ1-6; clone size: .; V gene: TRBV5-1; D gene: TRBD1; CDR3 DNA: TGCGCCAGCAGCGAGACAGGGGGTACCTCCTATAATTCACCCCTCCACTTT; CDR3 protein: CASSETGGTSYNSPLHF
J gene: TRBJ1-5; clone size: .; V gene: TRBV6-2/TRBV6-3; D gene: .; CDR3 DNA: TGTGCCAGCAGTAATCCAGGGACACAGCCCCAGCATTTT; CDR3 protein: CASSNPGTQPQHF
J gene: TRBJ2-3; clone size: .; V gene: TRBV4-1; D gene: .; CDR3 DNA: TGCGCCAGCAGCCCAGGGCGAACCACAGATACGCAGTATTTT; CDR3 protein: CASSPGRTTDTQYF
J gene: TRBJ2-5; clone size: once; V gene: TRBV19; D gene: .; CDR3 DNA: TGTGCCAGTAGTGGGGAGGCTCAAGAGACCCAGTACTTC; CDR3 protein: CASSGEAQETQYF
J gene: TRBJ2-7; clone size: .; V gene: TRBV4-1; D gene: .; CDR3 DNA: TGCGCCAGCAGCCAAGATCCGGGACAAAGACCTGACGAGCAGTACTTC; CDR3 protein: CASSQDPGQRPDEQYF
J gene: TRBJ1-1; clone size: .; V gene: TRBV5-1; D gene: .; CDR3 DNA: TGCGCCAGCACCTTAGTTGGTAGAAACACTGAAGCTTTCTTT; CDR3 protein: CASTLVGRNTEAFF
J gene: TRBJ2-1; clone size: .; V gene: TRBV10-1; D gene: .; CDR3 DNA: TGCGCCAGCAGTGATTATGGAGGCTCCTACAATGAGCAGTTCTTC; CDR3 protein: CASSDYGGSYNEQFF
J gene: TRBJ2-1; clone size: .; V gene: TRBV19; D gene: TRBD2; CDR3 DNA: TGTGCCAGTAGTATGCCCGGGACTAGCGTGGACAATGAGCAGTTCTTC; CDR3 protein: CASSMPGTSVDNEQFF
J gene: TRBJ1-4; clone size: few; V gene: TRBV7-2; D gene: TRBD1; CDR3 DNA: TGTGCCAGCAGCTTAGGACAGGGATATGGAAAACTGTTTTTT; CDR3 protein: CASSLGQGYGKLFF
J gene: TRBJ2-7; clone size: .; V gene: TRBV9; D gene: TRBD2; CDR3 DNA: TGTGCCAGCAGCTCGGGACTAGCGGTCCCCCGGCAGTACTTC; CDR3 protein: CASSSGLAVPRQYF
J gene: TRBJ2-7; clone size: .; V gene: TRBV7-3; D gene: TRBD1; CDR3 DNA: TGTGCCAGCAGCCTGGCCGGGACAGGGTTCGAGCAGTACTTC; CDR3 protein: CASSLAGTGFEQYF
J gene: TRBJ2-1; clone size: .; V gene: TRBV30; D gene: .; CDR3 DNA: TGTGCCTGGAGTGTAGGTGGGAGTGAGCAGTTCTTC; CDR3 protein: CAWSVGGSEQFF
J gene: TRBJ2-7; clone size: .; V gene: TRBV7-9; D gene: TRBD1; CDR3 DNA: TGTGCCAGCAGCTCCCGACAGGGCGCCTACGAGCAGTACTTC; CDR3 protein: CASSSRQGAYEQYF
J gene: TRBJ1-1; clone size: few; V gene: TRBV20-1; D gene: .; CDR3 DNA: TGCAGTGCTAGGTCAAACACTGAAGCTTTCTTT; CDR3 protein: CSARSNTEAFF
J gene: TRBJ2-7; clone size: once; V gene: TRBV7-8; D gene: TRBD2; CDR3 DNA: TGTGCCAGTTCAGCGGGAGAGCCCTACGAGCAGTACTTC; CDR3 protein: CASSAGEPYEQYF
J gene: TRBJ1-3; clone size: .; V gene: TRBV3-1/TRBV3-2; D gene: .; CDR3 DNA: TGTGCCAGCTCGGCTGGAAACACCATATATTTT; CDR3 protein: CASSAGNTIYF